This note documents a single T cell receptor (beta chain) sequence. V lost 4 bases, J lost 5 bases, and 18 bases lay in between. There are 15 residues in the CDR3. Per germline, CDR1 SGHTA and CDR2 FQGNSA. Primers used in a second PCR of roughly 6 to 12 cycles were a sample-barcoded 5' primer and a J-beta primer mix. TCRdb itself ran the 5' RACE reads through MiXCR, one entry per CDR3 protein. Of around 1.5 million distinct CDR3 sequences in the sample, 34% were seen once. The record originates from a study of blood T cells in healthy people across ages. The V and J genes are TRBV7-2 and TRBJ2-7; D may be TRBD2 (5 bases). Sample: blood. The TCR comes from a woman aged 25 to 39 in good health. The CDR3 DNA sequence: TGTGCCAGCAGCTACCTCTCGGAGGAGGTCCACGAGCAGTACTTC. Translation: CASSYLSEEVHEQYF.